The rows below give T cell receptor beta chains drawn from one sample of a study of OX40 agonist ivuxolimab in advanced cancers. Only in-frame clones appear in the TCRdb table, and some are missing; sequencing was by immunoSEQ multiplex PCR. Of under 95,000 clones listed, around 90% were seen once; the top ten hold 1.3%. The specimen was CD4+ or CD8+ T cells sorted from blood, collected in a trial of the OX40 agonist ivuxolimab. The source of these receptors is an adult with an advanced solid tumor such as melanoma, head and neck, liver or kidney cancer. Both conserved end residues are part of each CDR3. A D gene is named only where the DNA matches it firmly. Clone size is stated in some rows and not others, as once, few, many or a class when expanded.

v_gene	abundance	j_gene	d_gene	CDR3nt	CDR3aa
TRBV7-2	NA	TRBJ2-7	NA	TGTGCCAGCAGCCGTGACAGGATGCCCTACGAGCAGTACTTC	CASSRDRMPYEQYF
TRBV29-1	NA	TRBJ2-5	NA	TGCAGCGTTGAACGCGGTACAGTAGTCCAAGAGACCCAGTACTTC	CSVERGTVVQETQYF
TRBV6-6	NA	TRBJ2-7	TRBD2	TGTGCCAGCGACGGCGGGGGGCAATACGAGCAGTACTTC	CASDGGGQYEQYF
TRBV27	NA	TRBJ2-5	NA	TGTGCCAGCAGTTTGCGGAGGGGAGAGACCCAGTACTTC	CASSLRRGETQYF
TRBV30	few	TRBJ1-1	TRBD1	TGTGCCTGGAACAGGGGTCTCGATGAAGCTTTCTTT	CAWNRGLDEAFF
TRBV5-6	NA	TRBJ2-7	NA	TGTGCCAGCAGCTATTACAGGGTCAGGGCCTACGAGCAGTACTTC	CASSYYRVRAYEQYF
TRBV2	NA	TRBJ1-2	NA	TGTGCCAGCAGTGCAAGAAACTATGGCTACACCTTC	CASSARNYGYTF
TRBV7-8	NA	TRBJ1-4	TRBD1	TGTGCCAGCAGCGCGGGACAGATGAATGAAAAACTGTTTTTT	CASSAGQMNEKLFF
TRBV18	NA	TRBJ2-7	TRBD2	TGTGCCAGCTCGCCAAGCGGGGGGACCTACGAGCAGTACTTC	CASSPSGGTYEQYF
TRBV2	NA	TRBJ1-4	TRBD1	TGTGCCAGCAGGGGACAGGGGAATGAAAAACTGTTTTTT	CASRGQGNEKLFF
TRBV5-6	once	TRBJ2-5	TRBD2	TGTGCCAGCAGCGCTTGGCGGGGGGAGGGAGAGACCCAGTACTTC	CASSAWRGEGETQYF
TRBV13	NA	TRBJ1-2	NA	TGTGCCAGCAGCTTTACCAAGCACTATGGCTACACCTTC	CASSFTKHYGYTF
TRBV4-1	NA	TRBJ1-5	NA	TGCGCCAGCAGCCAAGATCGGGGGCCGAGCAATCAGCCCCAGCATTTT	CASSQDRGPSNQPQHF
TRBV30	NA	TRBJ1-3	NA	TGTGCCTGGAGACGGGGGGCCGGAAACACCATATATTTT	CAWRRGAGNTIYF
TRBV5-1	NA	TRBJ2-2	NA	TGCGCCAGCAGTTTAGACAGACCAAACACCGGGGAGCTGTTTTTT	CASSLDRPNTGELFF
TRBV7-9	NA	TRBJ2-7	NA	TGTGCCAGCAGCTTAGCCGGGAGAGGCGACGAGCAGTACTTC	CASSLAGRGDEQYF
TRBV9	once	TRBJ2-5	NA	TGTGCCAGCAGCCCTCAGCTCGGGGGCCCGGAGACCCAGTACTTC	CASSPQLGGPETQYF
TRBV7-2	few	TRBJ1-1	NA	TGTGCCAGCACCCGGGACATCATGAACACTGAAGCTTTCTTT	CASTRDIMNTEAFF
TRBV19	NA	TRBJ1-2	NA	TGTGCCAGTAGTATAGGGGCCGGGGACTATGGCTACACCTTC	CASSIGAGDYGYTF
TRBV6-4	NA	TRBJ1-2	TRBD1	TGTGCCAGCAGTCCCGACAGGGGAAGCTATGGCTACACCTTC	CASSPDRGSYGYTF
TRBV5-1	NA	TRBJ2-1	TRBD2	TGCGCCAGCAGCCCCAGCGGGAGCGTCTACAATGAGCAGTTCTTC	CASSPSGSVYNEQFF
TRBV10-3	NA	TRBJ1-2	TRBD1	TGTGCCATCAGGACAGGGAACTATGGCTACACCTTC	CAIRTGNYGYTF
TRBV7-8	NA	TRBJ2-1	NA	TGTGCCAGCAGCTCCCGGGCCCAAACCTACAATGAGCAGTTCTTC	CASSSRAQTYNEQFF
TRBV6-1	NA	TRBJ1-3	NA	TGTGCCAGCAGTGCTGGGGGGCACGGAAACACCATATATTTT	CASSAGGHGNTIYF
TRBV5-5	NA	TRBJ1-5	TRBD1	TGTGCCAGCAGCTCCACAGGGGGCGGGCAGCCCCAGCATTTT	CASSSTGGGQPQHF
TRBV19	NA	TRBJ2-2	TRBD1	TGTGCCAGTAGTCAACAGGGGGCGGGGACCGGGGAGCTGTTTTTT	CASSQQGAGTGELFF
TRBV11-3	NA	TRBJ2-1	TRBD1	TGTGCCAGCAGCCCCCGGGACAGATACAATGAGCAGTTCTTC	CASSPRDRYNEQFF
TRBV30	NA	TRBJ1-4	NA	TGTGCCTGGGGTCTGGATGAAAAACTGTTTTTT	CAWGLDEKLFF
TRBV6-5	NA	TRBJ1-5	TRBD1	TGTGCCAGCAGTTACGGGACAGGGGTGAATCAGCCCCAGCATTTT	CASSYGTGVNQPQHF
TRBV28	NA	TRBJ1-2	NA	TGTGCCAGCAGCCTACAGGGCTTGAACTATGGCTACACCTTC	CASSLQGLNYGYTF
TRBV18	NA	TRBJ2-1	NA	TGTGCCAGCTCACCACCGGTTGGACGGTACAATGAGCAGTTCTTC	CASSPPVGRYNEQFF
TRBV10-2	NA	TRBJ2-1	TRBD2	TGCGCCAGTCACCCGGGACTAGCGGGAGGAAATGAGCAGTTCTTC	CASHPGLAGGNEQFF
TRBV9	few	TRBJ1-1	TRBD1	TGTGCCAGCAGCCCAACAGGGGTAGGATGGGCTTTCTTT	CASSPTGVGWAFF
TRBV25-1	NA	TRBJ1-2	TRBD1	TGTGCCAGCAGTGACCCGACAGGGGGGCGGTATGGCTACACCTTC	CASSDPTGGRYGYTF
TRBV6-4	few	TRBJ2-7	TRBD2	TGTGCCAGCAGTGACGGTCTAGCGGGAGGGCCGGGCCTCTCCTACGAGCAGTACTTC	CASSDGLAGGPGLSYEQYF
TRBV9	NA	TRBJ2-7	NA	TGTGCCAGCAGCGCCACAGGGGTGACTAGCTCCCGGCCCTACGAGCAGTACTTC	CASSATGVTSSRPYEQYF
TRBV30	few	TRBJ1-1	NA	TGTGCCTGGAGTTTGTCGAGGGGGATGGCTATGCCTTTCTTT	CAWSLSRGMAMPFF
TRBV5-4	NA	TRBJ2-3	NA	TGTGCCAGCAGCTTGGGACAGAGTAGCACAGATACGCAGTATTTT	CASSLGQSSTDTQYF
TRBV19	NA	TRBJ2-7	NA	TGTGCCAGTAGGCAGGAAGGCTACGAGCAGTACTTC	CASRQEGYEQYF
TRBV30	NA	TRBJ2-7	NA	TGTGCCTGGAGTGTACCCCCGGCCTACGAGCAGTACTTC	CAWSVPPAYEQYF
TRBV6-5	NA	TRBJ2-7	NA	TGTGCCAGCAGTGCCGGGACATCGACCTACGAGCAGTACTTC	CASSAGTSTYEQYF
TRBV28	NA	TRBJ1-5	NA	TGTGCCAGCAGCTCCTCCGGGGAGGGCAATCAGCCCCAGCATTTT	CASSSSGEGNQPQHF
TRBV29-1	NA	TRBJ1-1	TRBD1	TGCAGCGTTGAAGATCCCCGGACAGGGATTAACACTGAAGCTTTCTTT	CSVEDPRTGINTEAFF
TRBV7-8	NA	TRBJ1-2	TRBD1	TGTGCCAGCAGCCACCGGGACAGCCTTCTTCGCTATGGCTACACCTTC	CASSHRDSLLRYGYTF